The rows below give T cell receptor beta chains drawn from one sample of a study of T cells in Graves' hyperthyroidism and ophthalmopathy. TCRdb re-analysed the multiplex PCR reads in MiXCR, keeping a single row per CDR3 protein. The sample consists of roughly 630,000 distinct CDR3 sequences, around 14% of them appearing once. What was sequenced was blood. The receptors come from a woman aged 25 to 45 with Graves' hyperthyroidism. Both conserved end residues are part of each CDR3. A D gene is named only where the DNA matches it firmly. Clone sizes are given selectively: once, few, many, or a class where the clone is expanded.

J: TRBJ1-6; size: few; D: .; V: TRBV29-1; CDR3: CSVTLGPSGNSPLHF; DNA: TGCAGCGTAACCCTCGGACCCAGTGGTAATTCACCCCTCCACTTT
J: TRBJ2-3; size: many; D: TRBD2; V: TRBV28; CDR3: CASSPAGRSTDTQYF; DNA: TGTGCCAGCAGCCCAGCGGGGCGGAGCACAGATACGCAGTATTTT
J: TRBJ2-1; size: .; D: .; V: TRBV24-1; CDR3: CATRSENEQFF; DNA: TGTGCCACCAGAAGCGAGAATGAGCAGTTCTTC
J: TRBJ2-3; size: few; D: .; V: TRBV30; CDR3: CAWGTDTQYF; DNA: TGTGCCTGGGGCACAGATACGCAGTATTTT
J: TRBJ1-1; size: many; D: .; V: TRBV29-1; CDR3: CSVEKGGNTEAFF; DNA: TGCAGCGTTGAAAAGGGGGGGAACACTGAAGCTTTCTTT
J: TRBJ2-7; size: .; D: .; V: TRBV4-3; CDR3: CASSQEGLPNYEQYF; DNA: TGCGCCAGCAGCCAAGAGGGACTGCCGAACTACGAGCAGTACTTC
J: TRBJ2-3; size: few; D: .; V: TRBV30; CDR3: CARGSFSTDTQYF; DNA: TGTGCCCGTGGGAGTTTTAGCACAGATACGCAGTATTTT
J: TRBJ1-5; size: .; D: .; V: TRBV29-1; CDR3: CSVLRREGNQPQHF; DNA: TGCAGCGTCCTGAGGAGGGAGGGCAATCAGCCCCAGCATTTT
J: TRBJ1-1; size: many; D: .; V: TRBV20-1; CDR3: CSARTGTEAFF; DNA: TGCAGTGCTAGAACGGGGACTGAAGCTTTCTTT
J: TRBJ2-7; size: few; D: TRBD2; V: TRBV20-1; CDR3: CSASQTSGRVVSYEQYF; DNA: TGCAGTGCTAGTCAAACTAGCGGGAGGGTGGTATCCTACGAGCAGTACTTC
J: TRBJ2-3; size: many; D: TRBD1; V: TRBV20-1; CDR3: CSATEDRGRGDTQYF; DNA: TGCAGTGCTACAGAGGACAGGGGGCGCGGGGATACGCAGTATTTT
J: TRBJ1-2; size: .; D: .; V: TRBV20-1; CDR3: CSDGDYLGYTF; DNA: TGCAGCGACGGGGATTATTTGGGCTACACCTTC
J: TRBJ2-7; size: many; D: .; V: TRBV7-8; CDR3: CASRNSGSYEQYF; DNA: TGTGCCAGCAGGAATAGTGGCTCCTACGAGCAGTACTTC
J: TRBJ2-6; size: .; D: TRBD1; V: TRBV7-3; CDR3: CASSRGTGGSSGANVLTF; DNA: TGTGCCAGCAGCCGGGGAACAGGGGGTAGCTCTGGGGCCAACGTCCTGACTTTC
J: TRBJ2-1; size: .; D: TRBD2; V: TRBV28; CDR3: CASSATSGRPFYNEQFF; DNA: TGTGCCAGCAGTGCGACTAGCGGGAGGCCGTTTTACAATGAGCAGTTCTTC
J: TRBJ2-1; size: .; D: .; V: TRBV7-6; CDR3: CASSSGIFDEQFF; DNA: TGTGCCAGCAGCTCCGGGATTTTCGATGAGCAGTTCTTC
J: TRBJ1-1; size: many; D: .; V: TRBV7-9; CDR3: CASSLMAGWGGPEAFF; DNA: TGTGCCAGCAGCTTAATGGCCGGGTGGGGAGGGCCTGAAGCTTTCTTT
J: TRBJ1-6; size: .; D: TRBD1; V: TRBV2; CDR3: CASSLTDRGNSPLHF; DNA: TGTGCCAGCAGTCTCACCGACAGGGGAAATTCACCCCTCCACTTT
J: TRBJ2-1; size: few; D: TRBD2; V: TRBV18; CDR3: CASSPLAGGGQFF; DNA: TGTGCCAGCTCACCACTAGCGGGAGGAGGGCAGTTCTTC
J: TRBJ2-1; size: .; D: TRBD2; V: TRBV2; CDR3: CASSAVTDLRGLGINNEQFF; DNA: TGTGCCAGCAGCGCTGTGACAGATTTAAGGGGACTAGGCATAAACAATGAGCAGTTCTTC
J: TRBJ2-7; size: few; D: .; V: TRBV3-1; CDR3: CASSLNTGYEQYF; DNA: TGTGCCAGCAGCCTCAATACAGGGTACGAGCAGTACTTC
J: TRBJ1-1; size: many; D: .; V: TRBV2; CDR3: CASILSRVVNTEAFF; DNA: TGTGCCAGCATTTTAAGCAGGGTCGTGAACACTGAAGCTTTCTTT
J: TRBJ2-5; size: many; D: .; V: TRBV5-1; CDR3: CASRGTGQRETQYF; DNA: TGCGCCAGCAGGGGGACCGGACAGCGCGAGACCCAGTACTTC
J: TRBJ2-7; size: many; D: TRBD2; V: TRBV20-1; CDR3: CSARVREGFEQYF; DNA: TGCAGTGCTAGGGTGCGGGAGGGTTTCGAGCAGTACTTC